The 32 T cell receptor beta chains below all came from one sample that was sequenced in a study of blood T cell repertoires in COVID-19. TCRdb's table, derived via immunoSEQ multiplex PCR, lists solely in-frame clones and lacks some. The table has roughly 250,000 clones, 88% seen once. Sequenced material: PBMCs or T cells enriched from blood (not recorded which). The receptors were sampled from a woman between 40 and 50 years old with acute COVID-19.

Concerning this clone itself: A read error may produce the germline difference seen at one junction end. This chain uses TRBV2 with TRBJ2-1; TRBD1 agrees at 9 bases. From germline, CDR1 is SNHLY and CDR2 FYNNEI. The CDR3 length is 12 residues. This chain's CDR3 is CASSGDRVQEVF. For the CDR3, the DNA is TGTGCCAGCAGTGGGGACAGGGTTCAGGAGGTCTTC.

This clone was seen only a few times. The V gene is TRBV28, the J gene TRBJ2-3; TRBD1 agrees at 9 bases. CDR3 length: 14 amino acids. Germline assignment: CDR1 MDHEN and CDR2 SYDVKM. V dropped 6 bases and J dropped 3; count of bases not matched to a gene: 4. The CDR3 is CASSSGTGTDTQYF. In DNA form, the CDR3 reads TGTGCCAGCAGCTCGGGGACAGGGACAGATACGCAGTATTTT. Filled out from reference TRBV28 and TRBJ2-3, the complete variable domain reads DVKVTQSSRYLVKRTGEKVFLECVQDMDHENMFWYRQDPGLGLRLIYFSYDVKMKEKGDIPEGYSVSREKKERFSLILESASTNQTSMYLCASSSGTGTDTQYFGPGTRLTVL.

The chain couples TRBV28 to TRBJ2-1; 7 positions agree with TRBD2. The CDR3 covers 12 residues. The germline V gene encodes CDR1 MDHEN and CDR2 SYDVKM. The trim removed 5 bases at V and 11 bases at J, leaving 6 bases unmatched. CDR3 bases: TGTGCCAGCAGTCAGGCGCGGGAGAAGCAGTTCTTC. Translation gives CASSQAREKQFF.

The V gene is TRBV28, the J gene TRBJ2-7; 11 bases are shared with TRBD2. Germline V lookup: CDR1 MDHEN, CDR2 SYDVKM. The V segment lost 7 bases and the J segment 1 base; nucleotides outside the gene matches: 15. The CDR3 length is 18 residues. CDR3 DNA: TGTGCCAGCACCCCATCGTTACTAGCGGGAGCCAAATCCTACGAGCAGTACTTC. Its translation is CASTPSLLAGAKSYEQYF.

V and J are TRBV18 and TRBJ2-7, with 7 bases fitting TRBD1. Germline V lookup: CDR1 KGHSH, CDR2 LQKENI. V gave up 0 bases and J gave up 4 bases; unmatched junction bases: 12. CDR3 length: 17 amino acids. The CDR3 DNA follows: TGTGCCAGCTCACCACCAAAGACAGGGCCTCTAGCTTACGAGCAGTACTTC. This codes for CASSPPKTGPLAYEQYF.

The chain has TRBV7-2 and TRBJ1-1, with 7 bases matching TRBD1. V was pared by 5 bases and J by 4 bases, with 10 bases of the junction left unmatched. Germline CDR1 reads SGHTA; CDR2 reads FQGNSA. This CDR3 region has 15 residues. CDR3 bases: TGTGCCAGCAGCATCAGGGGGGAACGGAGCACTGAAGCTTTCTTT. It translates to CASSIRGERSTEAFF.

The chain couples TRBV28 to TRBJ1-5; 7 bases are a match to TRBD1. Trimming at V came to 4 bases and at J to 6 bases, leaving 6 bases not matched to a gene. Germline CDR1 MDHEN, CDR2 SYDVKM. The CDR3 length is 14 residues. Written as DNA, the CDR3 is TGTGCCAGCAGTTACGACAGGGAAGGTCAGCCCCAGCATTTT. It codes for CASSYDREGQPQHF.

V is TRBV7-8 and J is TRBJ1-4; D unclear. Germline V lookup: CDR1 SGHVS, CDR2 FQNEAQ. The V end lost 5 bases, the J end lost 3 bases, and 10 bases lay between the germline ends. The CDR3 runs to 14 residues. The CDR3 spells CASSRTSANEKLFF. The CDR3 DNA is TGTGCCAGCAGCCGAACCTCGGCTAATGAAAAACTGTTTTTT.

This sequence joins TRBV6-5 and TRBJ1-6, with D possibly matching TRBD1 (6 bases). In germline, CDR1 is MNHEY, CDR2 SVGAGI. V was cut by 5 bases and J by 4 bases, with 12 bases left in between. The CDR3 is 15 amino acids. CDR3 loop: CASSNPTGYNSPLHF. The CDR3 nucleotides read TGTGCCAGCAGTAATCCAACAGGGTATAATTCACCCCTCCACTTT.

The CDR3 protein is CASSQVIRMGEETQYF. CDR3 coding DNA: TGTGCCAGCAGCCAAGTTATCCGGATGGGCGAAGAGACCCAGTACTTC. The chain is built from TRBV3-1 (or the pseudogene TRBV3-2) and TRBJ2-5, with D hard to call. Germline lookup yields CDR1 LGHDT and CDR2 YNNKEL (reference sequence). CDR3 length equals 16 residues. V lost 1 base and J lost 3, with 15 bases in between.

J is TRBJ2-3 and V is TRBV30, with D perhaps matching TRBD2 (5 bases). Germline V lookup: CDR1 GTSNPN, CDR2 SVGIG (reference sequence). This CDR3 spans 13 amino acids. Deletions cut 6 bases from V and 1 base from J, with 11 bases between. This CDR3 reads CACTRSGTDTQYF. CDR3 sequence (DNA): TGTGCCTGCACTAGGAGTGGCACAGATACGCAGTATTTT.

The V call is TRBV28, the J call TRBJ1-4, with 7 bases aligning to TRBD1. This CDR3 has 15 residues. Germline CDR1 is MDHEN and CDR2 is SYDVKM. Trimming took 2 bases from V and 3 from J; bases not matched to a gene: 3. The CDR3 nucleotides read TGTGCCAGCAGTTTAGGGACAGCCTCTAATGAAAAACTGTTTTTT. Encoded protein: CASSLGTASNEKLFF.

J is TRBJ2-7 and V is TRBV28, with 7 bases aligning to TRBD1. The CDR3 spans 14 residues. V was pared by 4 bases and J by 6 bases, with 9 bases of the junction left unmatched. Germline V gives CDR1 MDHEN, CDR2 SYDVKM. The CDR3, as DNA: TGTGCCAGCAGTTCAGCGACAGGGCGCTCCGAGCAGTACGTC. This gives the protein CASSSATGRSEQYV.

Written as DNA, the CDR3 is TGCAGCGTTGAACAGAACAGGGGTCAGAAAAACATTCAGTACTTC. Amino acids: CSVEQNRGQKNIQYF. This sequence joins TRBV29-1 and TRBJ2-4, with 7 bases identical to TRBD1. The germline CDR1 and CDR2 sequences are SQVTM and ANQGSEA. V gave up 2 bases and J gave up 4 bases; unmatched junction bases: 8. This CDR3 is 15 amino acids long. The whole variable domain, remainder taken from reference TRBV29-1 and TRBJ2-4, is SAVISQKPSRDICQRGTSLTIQCQVDSQVTMMFWYRQQPGQSLTLIATANQGSEATYESGFVIDKFPISRPNLTFSTLTVSNMSPEDSSIYLCSVEQNRGQKNIQYFGAGTRLSVL.

CDR3 region: CASSLWGTIGELFF. The CDR3 nucleotides read TGTGCCAGCAGCTTATGGGGGACTATCGGGGAGCTGTTTTTT. The chain employs TRBV7-2 and TRBJ2-2; 7 bases align to TRBD2. V lost 2 bases, J lost 7 bases, and 4 bases stayed unmatched. The CDR3 runs 14 residues. CDR1 is SGHTA and CDR2 is FQGNSA in the germline V gene.

The chain links TRBV3-1 (or the pseudogene TRBV3-2) to TRBJ2-1, with 12 bases fitting TRBD2. Germline CDR1 is LGHDT and CDR2 is YNNKEL (reference sequence). This CDR3 has 13 residues. V shed 3 bases, J shed 14 bases, and the junction held 5 bases outside the gene matches. The chain's CDR3 is CASSQETSGRKFF. The DNA for the CDR3 is TGTGCCAGCAGCCAGGAGACTAGCGGGAGAAAGTTCTTC.

This rearrangement joins TRBV5-8 to TRBJ2-1; 10 nucleotides line up with TRBD2. The trim removed 4 bases at V and 4 bases at J, leaving 8 bases unmatched. Per the germline V gene, CDR1 is SGHTS and CDR2 is YDEGEE. The CDR3 covers 16 residues. The CDR3 region has the DNA TGTGCCAGCAGCAAGGATCTAGCGGGAGCGTACAATGAGCAGTTCTTC. As protein: CASSKDLAGAYNEQFF.

The rearrangement links TRBV6-5 to TRBJ2-1; D is undetermined. CDR3 length equals 14 residues. The V and J ends lost 3 bases and 5 bases respectively, with 11 bases between them. In germline, CDR1 is MNHEY, CDR2 SVGAGI. The CDR3 protein is CASSYLRGDNEQFF. The CDR3 DNA follows: TGTGCCAGCAGTTATCTGCGCGGAGACAATGAGCAGTTCTTC.

The chain recombines TRBV29-1 with TRBJ1-2; maybe TRBD1 (5 bases). Germline loops: CDR1 SQVTM, CDR2 ANQGSEA. The V end lost 1 base, the J end lost 7 bases, and 16 bases lay between the germline ends. The CDR3 extends over 14 amino acids. Here the CDR3 reads CSVEGVQGHAGYTF. The CDR3 nucleotides read TGCAGCGTTGAAGGGGTTCAGGGTCACGCTGGCTACACCTTC.

V is TRBV7-2 and J is TRBJ1-1, with 8 bases lining up with TRBD1. The CDR3 length is 13 residues. The V segment lost 2 bases and the J segment 10 bases; nucleotides outside the gene matches: 6. Germline loops: CDR1 SGHTA, CDR2 FQGNSA. CDR3 nucleotide sequence: TGTGCCAGCAGCTTAAGCAGGGGGCGGGGAGCTTTCTTT. Its protein product is CASSLSRGRGAFF.

This rearrangement joins TRBV7-9 to TRBJ1-2; 8 bases are a match to TRBD1. The CDR3 is 14 amino acids. V trimming: 4 bases; J trimming: 6 bases; junction bases outside the gene matches: 7. Germline V gene data show CDR1 as SEHNR and CDR2 as FQNEAQ (reference sequence). Here the CDR3 reads CASSSKTGVNGYTF. Written as DNA, the CDR3 is TGTGCCAGCAGCTCTAAGACAGGGGTAAATGGCTACACCTTC.

The chain uses TRBV10-3 and TRBJ1-2, with D perhaps TRBD1 (6 bases). The CDR3 spans 12 residues. V shed 6 bases and J shed 7 bases, with 12 bases lying between them. CDR1 ENHRY and CDR2 SYGVKD come from the germline V gene. The CDR3, as DNA: TGTGCCATCAGACCAGGGGATGGTGGCTACACCTTC. This sequence encodes CAIRPGDGGYTF.

The J gene is TRBJ1-4, the V gene TRBV7-8; D gene unclear. V dropped 1 base and J dropped 4 bases, with 7 bases sitting between them. CDR3 size: 14 residues. Germline V gives CDR1 SGHVS, CDR2 FQNEAQ. CDR3 coding DNA: TGTGCCAGCAGCTTAGTTCGGAGTAATGAAAAACTGTTTTTT. Its translation: CASSLVRSNEKLFF.

A word on this clone: Distinct nucleotide sequences in the sample also encode this CDR3. This chain links TRBV5-1 with TRBJ1-2; D is uncertain. The germline gives CDR1 SGHRS, CDR2 YFSETQ. The V end was cut by 0 bases, the J end by 4 bases, with 4 bases between. CDR3 length equals 12 residues. Here the CDR3 reads CASSLDSYGYTF. For the CDR3, the DNA is TGCGCCAGCAGCTTGGACAGCTATGGCTACACCTTC.

J is TRBJ2-2 and V is TRBV7-2; 9 positions agree with TRBD2. The CDR3 is 15 residues long. After removal of 1 base from V and 7 bases from J, the junction contained 4 bases not matched to a gene. CDR1 and CDR2 from the germline V gene are SGHTA and FQGNSA. CDR3 loop: CASSLGPSGIGELFF. The CDR3 region has the DNA TGTGCCAGCAGCTTAGGCCCTAGCGGGATCGGGGAGCTGTTTTTT. Based on the CDR3 plus reference TRBV7-2 and TRBJ2-2, the full variable domain is GAGVSQSPSNKVTEKGKDVELRCDPISGHTALYWYRQSLGQGLEFLIYFQGNSAPDKSGLPSDRFSAERTGGSVSTLTIQRTQQEDSAVYLCASSLGPSGIGELFFGEGSRLTVL.

A few counts support this clone. This chain connects TRBV5-4 to TRBJ1-3; TRBD1 might be the D (5 bases). V was clipped by 3 bases and J by 2 bases, with 15 bases between them. Germline assignment: CDR1 SGHNT and CDR2 YYREEE (reference sequence). The CDR3 extends over 16 amino acids. The CDR3: CASSSGLLGAGNTIYF. The CDR3 DNA follows: TGTGCCAGCAGCTCCGGGCTCTTAGGGGCTGGAAACACCATATATTTT.

V and J are TRBV4-1 and TRBJ2-2, with TRBD1 matching 9 bases. V gave up 0 bases and J gave up 3 bases; unmatched junction bases: 5. The CDR3 sequence is 17 residues long. The germline V gene encodes CDR1 MGHRA and CDR2 YSYEKL. CDR3 DNA: TGCGCCAGCAGCCAAGATAAGCGACAGGGGGACACCGGGGAGCTGTTTTTT. It yields the protein CASSQDKRQGDTGELFF.

Regarding this clone: Its ends do not fully match the called genes, so a read error is possible. This sequence joins TRBV5-4 and TRBJ2-3; 10 nucleotides agree with TRBD1. Looked up from germline, CDR1 is SGHNT and CDR2 is YYREEE (reference sequence). The CDR3 spans 15 residues. In DNA form, the CDR3 reads TGTGCCAGCAGCTTGGGACAGGGGGCCACAGATATGCAGTATTTT. It yields the protein CASSLGQGATDMQYF.

The V gene is TRBV5-1, the J gene TRBJ1-6; 10 bases map to TRBD1. The junction had 5 bases not matched to a gene; V was cut back by 5 bases and J by 9 bases. Germline CDR1 SGHRS, CDR2 YFSETQ. This CDR3 spans 14 amino acids. The CDR3 DNA sequence: TGCGCCAGCAGTCCCGGGACAGGGGTTTCACCCCTCCACTTT. As protein: CASSPGTGVSPLHF.

The CDR3 loop reads CASSLSTSGGYNEQFF. The CDR3 coding sequence is TGCGCCAGCAGCTTATCGACTAGCGGGGGTTACAATGAGCAGTTCTTC. The chain employs TRBV5-1 and TRBJ2-1; 12 positions agree with TRBD2. V lost 2 bases, J lost 4 bases, and 4 bases stayed unmatched. Germline V lookup: CDR1 SGHRS, CDR2 YFSETQ. The CDR3 loop spans 16 amino acids.

The rearrangement links TRBV6-5 to TRBJ2-3; 9 nucleotides align to TRBD1. Trimming at V came to 2 bases and at J to 4 bases, leaving 1 base not matched to a gene. Germline assignment: CDR1 MNHEY and CDR2 SVGAGI. This CDR3 is 14 amino acids long. CDR3 nucleotides: TGTGCCAGCAGTTACCGGACAGGGGCAGATACGCAGTATTTT. Its translation: CASSYRTGADTQYF.

This chain connects TRBV5-6 to TRBJ2-2, with 14 bases matching TRBD2. Germline lookup yields CDR1 SGHDT and CDR2 YYEEEE. Unmatched junction bases numbered 7, after V lost 0 bases and J lost 3 bases. The CDR3 totals 19 residues. The CDR3 here is CASSLGLAGGPFDTGELFF. As DNA, the CDR3 is TGTGCCAGCAGCTTGGGACTAGCGGGAGGGCCGTTTGACACCGGGGAGCTGTTTTTT.